Each of the 3 T cell receptor beta chains below was sequenced from the same sample in a study of OX40 agonist ivuxolimab in advanced cancers. Libraries were prepared by immunoSEQ multiplex PCR; TCRdb keeps only in-frame clonotypes and omits some of them. There are roughly 76,000 clones in the sample; about 93% occur only once, and 6% to 8.5% lies in the top ten. The starting material was CD4+ or CD8+ T cells sorted from blood, obtained in a trial of the OX40 agonist ivuxolimab. The origin of the receptors is an adult with an advanced solid tumor such as melanoma, head and neck, liver or kidney cancer.

The V call is TRBV11-2, the J call TRBJ2-7; D is unresolved. Trimming cost V 0 bases and J 7 bases, with 4 bases left between them. CDR3 size: 11 residues. Germline lookup yields CDR1 SGHAT and CDR2 FQNNGV. The CDR3, as DNA: TGTGCCAGCAGCTTAGAGTGGGAGCAGTACTTC. Amino acid sequence: CASSLEWEQYF.

V gene TRBV6-5 combines with J gene TRBJ2-5; TRBD2 matches at 11 bases. V lost 0 bases and J lost 4; bases outside the gene matches: 1. This CDR3 contains 15 residues. Germline V gives CDR1 MNHEY, CDR2 SVGAGI. The CDR3, as DNA: TGTGCCAGCAGTTACTCCGGGACTAGCGGAGAGACCCAGTACTTC. It encodes CASSYSGTSGETQYF.

This CDR3 is CASSTPGGLSYTF. The CDR3, as DNA: TGTGCCAGTAGTACGCCAGGGGGCTTGAGCTACACCTTC. This chain links TRBV19 with TRBJ1-2; 8 bases line up with TRBD1. The ends lost 4 bases at V and 9 bases at J; junction bases unmatched: 7. Germline V gene data show CDR1 as LNHDA and CDR2 as SQIVND (reference sequence). The CDR3 runs to 13 residues.